One sample yielded the 7 T cell receptor beta chains listed below, sequenced in a study of blood T cells in healthy people across ages. A J-beta primer mix and a sample-barcoded 5' primer were used in a second PCR of about 6 to 12 cycles. From the 5' RACE reads, TCRdb called clonotypes with MiXCR, one entry per CDR3 protein. The table has more than 550,000 distinct CDR3 sequences, 22% seen once. The sample comprised blood. These receptors were collected from a man in his 70s in good health.

This clonotype was picked up a small number of times. The V call is TRBV7-2, the J call TRBJ2-5; D not certain. The CDR3 length is 17 residues. Looked up from germline, CDR1 is SGHTA and CDR2 is FQGNSA. Trimming shortened V by 5 bases and J by 2 bases, and 21 bases separated the two germline ends. The CDR3 sequence: CASSPLSTHQRQETQYF. The CDR3 coding sequence is TGTGCCAGCAGCCCACTTTCCACACACCAGAGACAAGAGACCCAGTACTTC.

A word on this clonotype: An end of the junction does not agree with germline; a read error may underlie this. V usage is TRBV5-1 and J usage is TRBJ2-1; D may be TRBD1 or TRBD2 (5 bases each). CDR1 is SGHRS, CDR2 YFSETQ, per germline. The CDR3 consists of 15 residues. The CDR3 nucleotides are TGCGCCAGCAGCTTGGGTGACAGCCAGCATAGGGGAGAATACTTC. Translation: CASSLGDSQHRGEYF. The variable domain in full, completed from reference TRBV5-1 and TRBJ2-1, reads KAGVTQTPRYLIKTRGQQVTLSCSPISGHRSVSWYQQTPGQGLQFLFEYFSETQRNKGNFPGRFSGRQFSNSRSEMNVSTLELGDSALYLCASSLGDSQHRGEYFGPGTRLTVL.

This clonotype was counted a few times. The J gene is TRBJ1-1, the V gene TRBV20-1, with D possibly TRBD1 on 6 matching bases. Germline-derived CDR1 and CDR2 are DFQATT and SNEGSKA (reference sequence). The CDR3 sequence is 16 residues long. The chain's CDR3 is CRGDGGAGYDLREAFF. For the CDR3, the DNA is TGCAGAGGGGACGGGGGCGCGGGGTATGACCTCCGTGAAGCTTTCTTT.

This chain connects TRBV5-1 to TRBJ2-1; 9 positions agree with TRBD2. The V and J ends lost 1 base and 0 bases, in that order; junction bases with no gene match: 8. The CDR3 sequence is 18 residues long. The germline CDR1 and CDR2 sequences are SGHRS and YFSETQ. CDR3 in DNA: TGCGCCAGCAGCTTGCAAATCCTAGCGGGACTCTCCTACAATGAGCAGTTCTTC. Translating gives CASSLQILAGLSYNEQFF. Full variable domain (outside the CDR3, taken from reference TRBV5-1 and TRBJ2-1): KAGVTQTPRYLIKTRGQQVTLSCSPISGHRSVSWYQQTPGQGLQFLFEYFSETQRNKGNFPGRFSGRQFSNSRSEMNVSTLELGDSALYLCASSLQILAGLSYNEQFFGPGTRLTVL.

The V and J genes are TRBV7-2 and TRBJ2-1; TRBD1 matches at 8 bases. Losses at the gene ends were 0 bases for V and 6 bases for J; bases not matched to a gene: 4. This CDR3 is 15 amino acids long. CDR1 and CDR2 from the germline V gene are SGHTA and FQGNSA. The CDR3 DNA follows: TGTGCCAGCAGCTTAGCGTCAGGGGGCACCAATGAGCAGTTCTTC. Protein product: CASSLASGGTNEQFF.

The chain links TRBV7-2 to TRBJ1-1, with no clear D. V dropped 3 bases and J dropped 6 bases, with 14 bases sitting between them. CDR3 length: 14 residues. The V gene's germline CDR1 is SGHTA and CDR2 FQGNSA. This chain's CDR3 is CASSLKTRISEAFF. CDR3 coding DNA: TGTGCCAGCAGCTTGAAAACAAGGATTTCTGAAGCTTTCTTT.

The chain is built from TRBV12-3 or TRBV12-4 and TRBJ2-5, with TRBD2 matching over 9 bases. The tail of the sequence fits TRBJ2-1 better, so the J call may be wrong. This CDR3 is built from 14 residues. CDR3: CASSHSGRGDEQFF. DNA for the CDR3: TGTGCCAGCAGTCATAGCGGGAGAGGCGATGAGCAGTTCTTC.